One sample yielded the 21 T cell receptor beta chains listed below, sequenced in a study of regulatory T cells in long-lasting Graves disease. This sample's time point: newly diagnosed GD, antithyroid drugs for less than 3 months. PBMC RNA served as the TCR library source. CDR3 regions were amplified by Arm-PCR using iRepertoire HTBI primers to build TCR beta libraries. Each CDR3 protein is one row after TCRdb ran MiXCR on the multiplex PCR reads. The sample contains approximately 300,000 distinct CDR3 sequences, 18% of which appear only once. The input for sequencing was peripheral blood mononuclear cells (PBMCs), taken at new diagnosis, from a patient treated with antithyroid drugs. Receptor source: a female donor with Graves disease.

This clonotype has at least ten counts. The CDR3 nucleotides read TGCGCCAGCAGCTTGAGGAGCCCGGGCGGTATCCTAGACGAGCAGTACTTC. It yields the protein CASSLRSPGGILDEQYF. The chain links TRBV5-1 to TRBJ2-7; D unresolved. V was cut by 1 base and J by 5 bases, with 22 bases left in between. This CDR3 contains 17 residues. The V gene's germline CDR1 is SGHRS and CDR2 YFSETQ.

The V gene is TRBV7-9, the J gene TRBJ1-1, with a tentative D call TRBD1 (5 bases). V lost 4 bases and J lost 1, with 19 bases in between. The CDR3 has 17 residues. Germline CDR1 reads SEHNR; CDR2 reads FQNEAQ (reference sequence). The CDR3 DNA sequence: TGTGCCAGCAGCTCACCCGGCGGCAGAAGGGGGAACACTGAAGCTTTCTTT. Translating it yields CASSSPGGRRGNTEAFF.

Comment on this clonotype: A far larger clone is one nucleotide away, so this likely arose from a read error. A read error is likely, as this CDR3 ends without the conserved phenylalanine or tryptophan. The CDR3 DNA is TGTGCCAGCACCGGGAACACCGGGGAGCTGTTTTCT. Protein sequence: CASTGNTGELFS. The chain recombines TRBV6-1 with TRBJ2-2; no definite D call. V was cut by 7 bases and J by 1 base, with 4 bases left in between. This CDR3 has 12 residues. Germline lookup yields CDR1 MNHNS and CDR2 SASEGT.

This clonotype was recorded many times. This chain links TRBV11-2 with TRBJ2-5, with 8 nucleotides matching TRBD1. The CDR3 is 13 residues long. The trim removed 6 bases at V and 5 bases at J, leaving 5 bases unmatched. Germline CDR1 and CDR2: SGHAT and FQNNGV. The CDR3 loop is CASRKQGVETQYF. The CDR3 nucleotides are TGTGCCAGCAGGAAACAGGGGGTCGAGACCCAGTACTTC.

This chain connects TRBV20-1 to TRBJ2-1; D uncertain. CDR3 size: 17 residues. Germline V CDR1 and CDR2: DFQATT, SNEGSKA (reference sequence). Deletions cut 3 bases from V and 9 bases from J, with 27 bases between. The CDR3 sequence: CSARSLWTVSPSGEQFF. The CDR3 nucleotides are TGCAGTGCTAGGAGTCTCTGGACGGTCAGTCCCTCCGGTGAGCAGTTCTTC.

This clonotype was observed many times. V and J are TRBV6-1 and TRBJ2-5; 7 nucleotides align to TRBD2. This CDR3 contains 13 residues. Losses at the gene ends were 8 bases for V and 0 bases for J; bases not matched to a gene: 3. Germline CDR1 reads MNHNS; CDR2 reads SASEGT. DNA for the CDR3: TGTGCCAGCTCGCGGGGGTACCAAGAGACCCAGTACTTC. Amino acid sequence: CASSRGYQETQYF.

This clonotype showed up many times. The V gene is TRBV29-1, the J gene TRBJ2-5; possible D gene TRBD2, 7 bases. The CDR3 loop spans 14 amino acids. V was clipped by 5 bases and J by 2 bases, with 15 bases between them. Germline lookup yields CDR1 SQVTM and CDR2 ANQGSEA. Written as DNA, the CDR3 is TGCAGCGTTTCTGTGGGAGGGGGGCAAGAGACCCAGTACTTC. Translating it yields CSVSVGGGQETQYF.

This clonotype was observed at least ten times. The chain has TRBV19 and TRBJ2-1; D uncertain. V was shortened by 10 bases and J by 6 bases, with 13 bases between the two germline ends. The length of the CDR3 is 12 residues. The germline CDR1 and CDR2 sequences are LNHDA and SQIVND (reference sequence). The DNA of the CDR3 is TGTGCCAAGCCCAGAACTTGCAATGAGCAGTTCTTC. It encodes CAKPRTCNEQFF.

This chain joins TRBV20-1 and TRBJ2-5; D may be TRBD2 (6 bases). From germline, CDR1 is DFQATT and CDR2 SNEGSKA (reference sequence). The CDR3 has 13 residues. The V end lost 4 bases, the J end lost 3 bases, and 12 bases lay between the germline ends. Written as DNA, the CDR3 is TGCAGTGCTATTAGCGGACAAAAAGAGACCCAGTACTTC. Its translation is CSAISGQKETQYF.

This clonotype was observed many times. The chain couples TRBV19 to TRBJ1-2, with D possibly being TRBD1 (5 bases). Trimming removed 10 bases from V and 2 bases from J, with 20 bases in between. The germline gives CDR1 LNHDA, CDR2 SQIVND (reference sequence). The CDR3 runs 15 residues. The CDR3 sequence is CAIRPRDGVNYGYTF. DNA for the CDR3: TGTGCCATCAGACCTCGGGACGGCGTAAACTATGGCTACACCTTC.

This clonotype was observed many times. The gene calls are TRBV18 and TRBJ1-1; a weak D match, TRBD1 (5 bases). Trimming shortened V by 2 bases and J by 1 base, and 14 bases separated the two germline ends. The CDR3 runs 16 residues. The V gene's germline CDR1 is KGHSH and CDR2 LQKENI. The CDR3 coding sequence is TGTGCCAGCTCACCATCCGTCGCAGGGCCGAACACTGAAGCTTTCTTT. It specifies CASSPSVAGPNTEAFF.

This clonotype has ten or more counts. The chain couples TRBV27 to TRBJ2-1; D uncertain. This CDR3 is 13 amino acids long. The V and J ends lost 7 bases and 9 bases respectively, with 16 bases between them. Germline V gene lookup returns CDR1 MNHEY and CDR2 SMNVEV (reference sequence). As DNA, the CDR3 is TGTGCCAGCATCCAACTCCCCGGAGCTGAGCAGTTCTTC. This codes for CASIQLPGAEQFF.

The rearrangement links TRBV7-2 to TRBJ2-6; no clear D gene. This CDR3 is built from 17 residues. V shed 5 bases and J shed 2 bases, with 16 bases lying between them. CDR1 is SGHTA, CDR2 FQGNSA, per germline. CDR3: CASSPPLPRTGANVLTF. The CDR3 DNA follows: TGTGCCAGCAGCCCCCCCTTACCCAGGACTGGGGCCAACGTCCTGACTTTC.

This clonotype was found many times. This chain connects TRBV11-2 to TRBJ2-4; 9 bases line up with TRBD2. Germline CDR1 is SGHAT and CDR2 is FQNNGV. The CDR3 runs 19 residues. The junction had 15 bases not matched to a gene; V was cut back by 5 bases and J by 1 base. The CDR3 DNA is TGTGCCAGCAGCCTGCAGGGACTAGCCCGAAGGGGTGCCAAAAACATTCAGTACTTC. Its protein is CASSLQGLARRGAKNIQYF. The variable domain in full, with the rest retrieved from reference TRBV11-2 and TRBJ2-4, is EAGVAQSPRYKIIEKRQSVAFWCNPISGHATLYWYQQILGQGPKLLIQFQNNGVVDDSQLPKDRFSAERLKGVDSTLKIQPAKLEDSAVYLCASSLQGLARRGAKNIQYFGAGTRLSVL.

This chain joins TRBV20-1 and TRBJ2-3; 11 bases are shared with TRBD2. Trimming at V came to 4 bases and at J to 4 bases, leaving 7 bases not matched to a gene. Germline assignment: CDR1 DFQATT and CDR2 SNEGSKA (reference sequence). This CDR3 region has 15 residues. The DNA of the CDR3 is TGCAGTGCTACAGCCCGGACTAGCGGGTCAGATACGCAGTATTTT. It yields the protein CSATARTSGSDTQYF.

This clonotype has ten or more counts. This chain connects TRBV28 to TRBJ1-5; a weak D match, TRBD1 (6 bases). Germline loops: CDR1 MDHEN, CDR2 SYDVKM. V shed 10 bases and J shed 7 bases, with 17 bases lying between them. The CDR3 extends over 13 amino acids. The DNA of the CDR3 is TGTGCCACCCTACTACAGGGAGGACAGCCCCAGCATTTT. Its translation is CATLLQGGQPQHF.

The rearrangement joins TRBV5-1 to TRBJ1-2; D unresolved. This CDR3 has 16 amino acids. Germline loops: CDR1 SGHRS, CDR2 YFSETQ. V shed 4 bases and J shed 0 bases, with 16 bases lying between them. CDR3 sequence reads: CASSLQGRRANYGYTF. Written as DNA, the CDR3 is TGCGCCAGCAGCCTGCAAGGACGAAGAGCTAACTATGGCTACACCTTC.

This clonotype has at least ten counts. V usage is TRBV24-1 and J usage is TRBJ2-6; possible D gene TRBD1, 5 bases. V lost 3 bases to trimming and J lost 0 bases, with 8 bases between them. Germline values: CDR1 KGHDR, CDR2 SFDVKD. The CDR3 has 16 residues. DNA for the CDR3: TGTGCCACCAGTGATCCACAGGCCTCTGGGGCCAACGTCCTGACTTTC. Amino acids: CATSDPQASGANVLTF.

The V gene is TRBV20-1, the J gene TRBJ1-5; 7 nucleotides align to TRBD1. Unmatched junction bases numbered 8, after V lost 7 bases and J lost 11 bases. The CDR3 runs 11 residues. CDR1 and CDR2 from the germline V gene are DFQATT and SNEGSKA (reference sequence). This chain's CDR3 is CSVGARGTQHF. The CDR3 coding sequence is TGCAGTGTCGGGGCCAGGGGGACCCAGCATTTT.

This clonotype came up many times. The CDR3 spells CASSIPTAGRPNYGYTF. The CDR3 coding sequence is TGTGCCAGTAGTATACCTACCGCGGGCAGACCGAACTATGGCTACACCTTC. This chain connects TRBV19 to TRBJ1-2; D unclear. Trimming took 2 bases from V and 2 from J, leaving 18 bases between them. CDR1 LNHDA and CDR2 SQIVND come from the germline V gene (reference sequence). This CDR3 spans 17 amino acids.

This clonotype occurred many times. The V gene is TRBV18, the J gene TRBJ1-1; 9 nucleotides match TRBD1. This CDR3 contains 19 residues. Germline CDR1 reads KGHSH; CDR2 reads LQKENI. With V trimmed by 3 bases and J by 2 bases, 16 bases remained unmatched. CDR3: CASSPAILIGTGPNTEAFF. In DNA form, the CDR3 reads TGTGCCAGCTCACCCGCGATTCTTATTGGGACAGGGCCCAACACTGAAGCTTTCTTT.